Described below is a single TCR beta chain sequence and its context. Its target is unknown. This specimen comes from a study of cytomegalovirus exposure and HLA in healthy donors. Study outcomes and limitations: Both high specificity and high sensitivity reportedly marked the classifier's diagnosis of cytomegalovirus status. A few chains tied to CMV proved CMV antigen-specific in vitro.

Nominally healthy donors were sampled, though unrecorded immune exposures were likely. The CDR3 totals 15 residues. J gave up 6 bases and V 8 bases, and 9 bases lay outside the gene matches. Germline V gene sequence: CDR1 SNHLY, CDR2 FYNNEI. In the PCR, 60 Vbeta and 13 Jbeta primers were used. Methods used by the authors: Among the unique TCR beta chains that a later analysis counted, 75 million to 85 million in all, 9.5 million to 11 million were shared. Data came from immunoSEQ multiplex PCR; TCRdb stores just in-frame clones and leaves some out. The D gene and trimming were derived from the DNA, and the V and J assignments and clone size from that table. The sample holds 70,000 to 100,000 clones; 80% are singletons and the top ten take 2% to 2.5%.

The sample comprised PBMCs. The rearrangement links TRBV2 to TRBJ2-7, with 14 bases lining up with TRBD2. The receptor comes from a man younger than 30 in good health and CMV-seronegative. The CDR3 region has the DNA TGTGCCAGCGGGAGGGGGACTAGCGGGGGCTCCGAGCAGTACTTC. As protein: CASGRGTSGGSEQYF.